The clone carrying this T cell receptor (beta chain) was detected once. What it binds is unknown. The Oncomine TCR Beta short-read assay sequenced DNA from cultured CD4+ T cells. TCRdb ran MiXCR on the PCR reads and lists one entry per CDR3 protein. The data contain 12,000 or so distinct CDR3 sequences, over 40% of them singletons. Treatment of the sample: approximately nine-day PBMC culture with coronavirus spike peptide pools or control peptides (ViraFEST assay). Germline V gives CDR1 KGHSH, CDR2 LQKENI. This CDR3 spans 14 amino acids. Between the trimmed V and J ends, which lost 1 base and 2 bases, there was a span of 5 bases. The entry originates in a study of vaccination and CD4 T cells after COVID-19.

The receptor's source is a human donor who had recovered from COVID-19. V usage is TRBV18 and J usage is TRBJ2-2; D not resolved. Sequencing was performed on CD4+ T cells from blood, cultured in vitro. CDR3 coding DNA: TGTGCCAGCTCACCACGGCCTAACACCGGGGAGCTGTTTTTT. This codes for CASSPRPNTGELFF.